What follows are 6 T cell receptor beta chains derived from one specimen sequenced in a study of shared T cell receptors in the human thymus. Assay used: immunoSEQ multiplex PCR; TCRdb lists only in-frame clones, some missing. The sample lists about 730,000 clones; 70% to 90% were seen once. The data were also submitted as part of a second study, on human thymus T cells.

Source material: thymocytes. All receptors come from a girl less than two years old with a congenital heart defect.

The CDR3 region is CASSNEPGDRVRSSYNEQFF. Written as DNA, the CDR3 is TGTGCCAGCAGTAACGAGCCGGGGGACAGGGTGAGGAGCTCCTACAATGAGCAGTTCTTC. The chain carries TRBV27 and TRBJ2-1, with 9 bases matching TRBD1. Germline V gives CDR1 MNHEY, CDR2 SMNVEV (reference sequence). The CDR3 spans 20 residues. The V gene end was trimmed by 5 bases and the J gene end by 0 bases; junction bases not matched to a gene: 17.

CDR3 bases: TGTGCCAGCAGTTTATCGGTCAGGGTGTACAATGAGCAGTTCTTC. Protein: CASSLSVRVYNEQFF. The gene calls are TRBV27 and TRBJ2-1; D is perhaps TRBD1 (5 bases). V lost 0 bases, J lost 4 bases, and 10 bases lay in between. CDR3 size: 15 residues. Germline CDR1 is MNHEY and CDR2 is SMNVEV (reference sequence).

This clone has only a few counts. The rearrangement joins TRBV2 to TRBJ2-3, with TRBD1 identical over 10 bases. In germline, CDR1 is SNHLY, CDR2 FYNNEI. This CDR3 contains 14 residues. Trimming took 4 bases from V and 2 from J; bases not matched to a gene: 0. The CDR3, as DNA: TGTGCCAGCAGTGGACAGGGGGCCACAGATACGCAGTATTTT. Translation: CASSGQGATDTQYF.

In its sample, this clone was seen a few times. This chain joins TRBV2 and TRBJ1-3; possibly TRBD1 for D (5 bases). Germline assignment: CDR1 SNHLY and CDR2 FYNNEI. The length of the CDR3 is 16 residues. V lost 3 bases and J lost 0, with 12 bases in between. The CDR3 spells CASSEGPFFSGNTIYF. CDR3 DNA: TGTGCCAGCAGTGAGGGGCCCTTCTTCTCTGGAAACACCATATATTTT.

This clone was seen a handful of times. This rearrangement joins TRBV4-1 to TRBJ2-4, with TRBD1 matching 9 bases. The CDR3 extends over 20 amino acids. J lost 0 bases, V lost 2 bases, and 14 bases had no gene match. Germline V CDR1 and CDR2: MGHRA, YSYEKL. The CDR3 region is CASSQHNDGTGKGAKNIQYF. In nucleotides, the CDR3 is TGCGCCAGCAGCCAACACAACGACGGGACAGGGAAAGGAGCCAAAAACATTCAGTACTTC.

The rearrangement links TRBV7-7 to TRBJ2-1; 11 bases line up with TRBD2. CDR1 is SSHAT and CDR2 is FNYEAQ in the germline V gene (reference sequence). This CDR3 has 16 amino acids. Trimming took 0 bases from V and 5 from J; bases not matched to a gene: 3. CDR3 in DNA: TGTGCCAGCAGCTTAGCAGGGACTAGCGGTCACAATGAGCAGTTCTTC. Protein product: CASSLAGTSGHNEQFF.